The TCR beta chain described here comes from a study of shared clonotypes between healthy human individuals. Looking at the study overall: Sampling drew on donors who were a couple of women and a few men aged 18 to 49. Points from the study as a whole: Clonotype sharing across several donors was observed for around 4.8% of naive CD4 clonotypes. As a rule, naive subsets had a larger estimated richness than memory subsets. All-four-donor shared clonotypes had higher generation probabilities than non-shared clonotypes did.

This table comes from immunoSEQ multiplex PCR, and its TCRdb copy is limited to in-frame clones, with some not included. The sample contains around 650,000 clones, around 96% of which appear only once. Comment on this clone: The antigen remains unidentified.

CD45RO-negative cells were positively selected for CCR7, leaving out terminally differentiated effector memory CD45RA+ cells. V lost 0 bases and J 2 bases, leaving 14 bases between the germline ends. Germline loops: CDR1 MNHEY, CDR2 SVGAGI. The CDR3 spans 16 residues. The gene calls are TRBV6-5 and TRBJ2-7; weak D call: TRBD1 (5 bases). The TCR sequence derives from a woman younger than 45 in good health. The sequenced material came from naive CD8+ T cells sorted from blood. The CDR3, as DNA: TGTGCCAGCAGTTACTCAGGGCAGGGCTGGCCCTACGAGCAGTACTTC. Translation: CASSYSGQGWPYEQYF.